The T cell receptor beta chain described here comes from a study of technical replicates of blood from a few donors. Clones were read by immunoSEQ multiplex PCR, and TCRdb kept only the in-frame ones, dropping some. The sample includes fewer than 85,000 clones, roughly 90% of them seen just once. Germline loops: CDR1 ENHRY, CDR2 SYGVKD. This CDR3 contains 15 residues. V was cut by 6 bases and J by 1 base, with 14 bases left in between. The TCR originated in a human donor in good health. Some clones in this sample may be carry-over from other donors' samples. The material sequenced was PBMCs. The chain couples TRBV10-3 to TRBJ2-3; D is unclear. CDR3 DNA: TGTGCCATCAGCCCCTCTACGCAAGGCACAGATACGCAGTATTTT. Its protein is CAISPSTQGTDTQYF.